This entry concerns a single TCR beta chain. Its antigen is not known. The CDR3 spans 13 residues. Germline CDR1 reads SGHRS; CDR2 reads YFSETQ. V lost 3 bases, J lost 5 bases, and 11 bases lay in between. The sample comes from a study of tumor-infiltrating lymphocytes in localized non-small cell lung cancer. Using immunoSEQ multiplex PCR, the repertoire was profiled, and TCRdb retains in-frame clones only, with some absent. The repertoire includes about 10,000 clones, about 80% of them detected once, and 19% sits in the top ten. Study-wide findings and caveats: Tumors had more T cell infiltration than uninvolved lung, per TCRbeta sequencing and CD3 counts. TCR sequencing covered a subset of patients with enough tissue. Technical variation could not be separated from intratumor heterogeneity here. T-cell fraction did not differ between immunotypes IM1 and IM2.

This receptor was obtained from a human donor with non-small cell lung cancer. This chain links TRBV5-1 with TRBJ1-1; perhaps TRBD1 as D (5 bases). Material: uninvolved lung tissue not adjacent to the tumor. The CDR3 coding sequence is TGCGCCAGCAGCTCCTCGGGGGGGACTGAAGCTTTCTTT. Translating it yields CASSSSGGTEAFF.